This is a list of T cell receptor beta chains from one sample in a study of blood T cell repertoires in COVID-19. Profiled with immunoSEQ multiplex PCR; TCRdb holds only in-frame clones, not every one. The sample lists more than 350,000 clones; roughly 86% were seen once. Specimen: peripheral blood. These receptors were collected from a woman aged 25 to 39 with COVID-19, enrolled during active disease. The conserved cysteine and the conserved F or W are not part of the CDR3 here. A D gene is named only where the DNA matches it firmly.

v_call: TRBV15
d_call: -
j_call: TRBJ2-1
cdr3_aa: ATSRTSGLSYNEQF

v_call: TRBV28
d_call: TRBD2
j_call: TRBJ2-7
cdr3_aa: ASSLSTSGAYEQY

v_call: TRBV7-3
d_call: TRBD2
j_call: TRBJ2-2
cdr3_aa: ASSLTLAGRSGELF

v_call: TRBV9
d_call: TRBD2
j_call: TRBJ2-3
cdr3_aa: ASSVRAGGPGDTQY

v_call: TRBV5-5
d_call: TRBD2
j_call: TRBJ2-1
cdr3_aa: ASSSGGAGGPVLPYNEQF

v_call: TRBV24-1
d_call: -
j_call: TRBJ1-5
cdr3_aa: ATSDSGRSTQH

v_call: TRBV7-8
d_call: TRBD2
j_call: TRBJ2-1
cdr3_aa: ASSTRASGRAVVEQF

v_call: TRBV28
d_call: -
j_call: TRBJ1-3
cdr3_aa: ASREGGTGNTIY

v_call: TRBV11-3
d_call: TRBD2
j_call: TRBJ2-2
cdr3_aa: ASSPLAGGTGELF

v_call: TRBV28
d_call: -
j_call: TRBJ2-7
cdr3_aa: ASSLLRQVPYEQY

v_call: TRBV9
d_call: TRBD2
j_call: TRBJ2-3
cdr3_aa: ASSVGGLAADTQY

v_call: TRBV28
d_call: -
j_call: TRBJ2-2
cdr3_aa: ASSLGGLELF

v_call: TRBV14
d_call: TRBD1
j_call: TRBJ2-3
cdr3_aa: ASSRTGGGSTDTQY

v_call: TRBV7-3
d_call: -
j_call: TRBJ2-3
cdr3_aa: ASSTQGGTDTQY

v_call: TRBV9
d_call: -
j_call: TRBJ1-5
cdr3_aa: ASSVRGNQPQH

v_call: TRBV18
d_call: TRBD2
j_call: TRBJ2-2
cdr3_aa: ASSPLGTSGSSYTGELF

v_call: TRBV5-6
d_call: TRBD1
j_call: TRBJ2-3
cdr3_aa: ASSWSGTGLTDTQY

v_call: TRBV7-2
d_call: -
j_call: TRBJ1-6
cdr3_aa: ASSLARSYNSPLH

v_call: TRBV5-4
d_call: -
j_call: TRBJ1-1
cdr3_aa: ASSLGQGRTEAF

v_call: TRBV20-1
d_call: -
j_call: TRBJ1-3
cdr3_aa: SASSGAGNTIY

v_call: TRBV15
d_call: -
j_call: TRBJ2-1
cdr3_aa: ATSRGGQGYNEQF

v_call: TRBV6-6
d_call: -
j_call: TRBJ2-7
cdr3_aa: ASSYQGPPYEQY

v_call: TRBV7-9
d_call: -
j_call: TRBJ2-2
cdr3_aa: ASSFASVYTGELF

v_call: TRBV24-1
d_call: TRBD1
j_call: TRBJ2-2
cdr3_aa: ATSDLDRVDTGELF

v_call: TRBV10-3
d_call: -
j_call: TRBJ1-2
cdr3_aa: AISDTGNYGYT

v_call: TRBV5-1
d_call: TRBD2
j_call: TRBJ2-1
cdr3_aa: ASSGTSGLSYNEQF

v_call: TRBV30
d_call: -
j_call: TRBJ1-1
cdr3_aa: AWSSEWSNTEAF

v_call: TRBV24-1
d_call: -
j_call: TRBJ2-1
cdr3_aa: ATSDPSAGSSYNEQF